The 11 T cell receptor beta chains in this list originate from one sample, sequenced in a study of blood T cell repertoires in COVID-19. Using immunoSEQ multiplex PCR, the repertoire was profiled, and TCRdb retains in-frame clones only, with some absent. The profile shows about 300,000 clones, roughly 84% of them singletons. Sequencing was performed on peripheral blood. The source of these receptors is a human donor with COVID-19, enrolled during active disease. The donor label of this sample is uncertain.

The chain is built from TRBV30 and TRBJ2-5; a weak D match, TRBD1 (5 bases). Germline loops: CDR1 GTSNPN, CDR2 SVGIG (reference sequence). The CDR3 runs to 11 residues. V was pared by 4 bases and J by 5 bases, with 8 bases between. This CDR3 reads CAWKGAETQYF. CDR3 DNA: TGTGCCTGGAAAGGGGCCGAGACCCAGTACTTC.

In the case of this clone: This CDR3 is also generated by other DNA sequences in the sample. The chain is built from TRBV3-1 (or the pseudogene TRBV3-2) and TRBJ2-3; D is uncertain. From germline, CDR1 is LGHDT and CDR2 YNNKEL (reference sequence). Deletions cut 0 bases from V and 6 bases from J, with 7 bases between. The CDR3 consists of 13 residues. CDR3 bases: TGTGCCAGCAGCCAAGATCTCTTGGATACGCAGTATTTT. Its translation: CASSQDLLDTQYF.

A few counts support this clone. The chain recombines TRBV7-9 with TRBJ2-5; D unclear. Germline CDR1 SEHNR, CDR2 FQNEAQ (reference sequence). The ends were cut back, 3 bases at V and 3 bases at J, with 2 bases in the middle. The CDR3 covers 11 residues. This chain's CDR3 is CASSFKETQYF. For the CDR3, the DNA is TGTGCCAGCAGCTTTAAAGAGACCCAGTACTTC.

The sample holds one count of this clone. The V gene is TRBV5-1, the J gene TRBJ2-5, with TRBD1 identical over 10 bases. CDR3 size: 15 residues. V lost 6 bases to trimming and J lost 4 bases; unmatched junction nucleotides: 9. CDR1 is SGHRS and CDR2 is YFSETQ in the germline V gene. The CDR3 DNA sequence: TGCGCCAGCACCCCTTTTGACAGGGGGCTAGAGACCCAGTACTTC. It specifies CASTPFDRGLETQYF.

The chain carries TRBV7-2 and TRBJ2-1; no reliable D call. Germline V gene sequence: CDR1 SGHTA, CDR2 FQGNSA. The CDR3 is made up of 14 amino acids. Trimming took 2 bases from V and 1 from J, leaving 6 bases between them. CDR3 sequence reads: CASSLYGSYNEQFF. The CDR3 bases are TGTGCCAGCAGCTTATACGGGTCCTACAATGAGCAGTTCTTC. Variable domain in full (rest from reference TRBV7-2 and TRBJ2-1): GAGVSQSPSNKVTEKGKDVELRCDPISGHTALYWYRQSLGQGLEFLIYFQGNSAPDKSGLPSDRFSAERTGGSVSTLTIQRTQQEDSAVYLCASSLYGSYNEQFFGPGTRLTVL.

Points on this clone: Other DNA sequences in this specimen translate into the identical CDR3. The rearrangement joins TRBV9 to TRBJ2-3, with a weak D call TRBD2 (6 bases). The CDR3 length is 15 residues. The V end lost 0 bases, the J end lost 1 base, and 9 bases lay between the germline ends. Per germline, CDR1 SGDLS and CDR2 YYNGEE. The CDR3 sequence is CASSVAPGGTDTQYF. CDR3 DNA: TGTGCCAGCAGCGTAGCACCGGGAGGCACAGATACGCAGTATTTT.

The genes are TRBV6-2 or TRBV6-3 and TRBJ2-5, with 7 bases that match TRBD2. The CDR3 is 15 residues long. Per the germline V gene, CDR1 is MNHEY and CDR2 is SVGEGT. Unmatched junction bases numbered 11, after V lost 5 bases and J lost 5 bases. The CDR3 bases are TGTGCCAGCAGTGTCCACCTCGCGGGAGATGAGACCCAGTACTTC. It translates to CASSVHLAGDETQYF.

The genes are TRBV5-8 and TRBJ1-1, with TRBD1 as a possible D gene (5 bases). V gave up 3 bases and J gave up 4 bases, with 13 bases separating them. Germline V lookup: CDR1 SGHTS, CDR2 YDEGEE. The CDR3 totals 14 residues. The CDR3 nucleotides are TGTGCCAGCAGCTATCGAGGGAGGGGCACTGAAGCTTTCTTT. Residues: CASSYRGRGTEAFF.

The genes are TRBV3-1 (or the pseudogene TRBV3-2) and TRBJ1-4; unclear D gene. Per germline, CDR1 LGHDT and CDR2 YNNKEL (reference sequence). V lost 0 bases, J lost 0 bases, and 11 bases lay in between. The CDR3 contains 17 residues. CDR3 in DNA: TGTGCCAGCAGCCAAGATGGCCGGGGAGCAACTAATGAAAAACTGTTTTTT. This gives the protein CASSQDGRGATNEKLFF.

The rearrangement links TRBV18 to TRBJ1-3; D ambiguous. Trimming cost V 2 bases and J 2 bases, with 13 bases left between them. CDR3 size: 16 residues. Germline-derived CDR1 and CDR2 are KGHSH and LQKENI. The CDR3 protein is CASSPGYGSAGNTIYF. Written as DNA, the CDR3 is TGTGCCAGCTCACCAGGTTACGGGTCAGCTGGAAACACCATATATTTT.

V is TRBV18 and J is TRBJ2-5, with D possibly being TRBD2 (5 bases). The CDR3 has 12 amino acids. The germline gives CDR1 KGHSH, CDR2 LQKENI. V was clipped by 8 bases and J by 5 bases, with 12 bases between them. CDR3 in DNA: TGTGCCAGCCGCGGGTTGACGGAGACCCAGTACTTC. It encodes CASRGLTETQYF.